This TCR beta chain was retrieved from a study of T cells in Graves' hyperthyroidism and ophthalmopathy. Whole-study results and caveats: Through a model of 13 V-J features, ophthalmopathy was separated from stable hyperthyroidism.

Ophthalmopathy patients had Clinical Activity Score at least 3, NOSPECS grade at least 4, duration under 3 months. Looked up from germline, CDR1 is KGHDR and CDR2 is SFDVKD. This CDR3 has 13 residues. Trimming shortened V by 5 bases and J by 7 bases, and 11 bases separated the two germline ends. In this sample, this clonotype turned up many times. Its antigen is currently unknown. RNA transcripts provided the source from which TCR beta CDR3 regions were amplified. First-round RT-PCR of the TCR CDR3 relied on the HTBI primer set. TCRdb processed the multiplex PCR reads anew with MiXCR; each CDR3 protein has one entry. The sample contains around 290,000 distinct CDR3 sequences, over 15% of which appear only once.

This receptor was identified in a woman between 55 and 75 years old with Graves' ophthalmopathy. The material sequenced was blood. The chain combines TRBV24-1 with TRBJ1-5; maybe TRBD1 (5 bases). CDR3 loop: CATSVGAGQPQHF. DNA of the CDR3: TGTGCCACCAGTGTAGGGGCCGGCCAGCCCCAGCATTTT.